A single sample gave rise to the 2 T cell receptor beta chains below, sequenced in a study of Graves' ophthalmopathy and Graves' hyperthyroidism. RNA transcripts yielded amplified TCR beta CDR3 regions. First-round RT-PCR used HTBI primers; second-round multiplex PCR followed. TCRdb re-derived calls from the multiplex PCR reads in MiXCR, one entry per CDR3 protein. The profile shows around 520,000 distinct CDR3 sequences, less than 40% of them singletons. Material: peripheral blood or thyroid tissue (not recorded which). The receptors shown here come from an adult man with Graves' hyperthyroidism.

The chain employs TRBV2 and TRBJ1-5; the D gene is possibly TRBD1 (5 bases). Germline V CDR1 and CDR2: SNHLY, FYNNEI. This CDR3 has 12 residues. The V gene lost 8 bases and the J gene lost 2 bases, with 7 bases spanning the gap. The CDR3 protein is CASAQGNQPQHF. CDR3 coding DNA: TGTGCCAGCGCACAGGGCAATCAGCCCCAGCATTTT.

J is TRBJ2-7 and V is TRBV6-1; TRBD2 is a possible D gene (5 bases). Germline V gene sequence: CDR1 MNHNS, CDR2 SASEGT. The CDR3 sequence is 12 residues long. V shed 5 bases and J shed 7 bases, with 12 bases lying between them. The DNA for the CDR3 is TGTGCCAGCAGTTCCAGCCCGGGGGAGCAGTACTTC. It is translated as CASSSSPGEQYF.